This T cell receptor (beta chain) was sequenced in a study of cytomegalovirus exposure and HLA in healthy donors. CDR1 is LGHNA and CDR2 is YSLEER in the germline V gene. This CDR3 spans 16 amino acids. Trimming took 0 bases from V and 2 from J, leaving 11 bases between them. Amplification used 60 Vbeta primers and 13 Jbeta primers. Produced via immunoSEQ multiplex PCR; TCRdb's table is partial and in-frame only. The sample lists roughly 90,000 clones, 75% to 80% occurring once. Material for sequencing was PBMCs. The clonotype originates from a woman aged 40 to 49 in good health and CMV-seropositive. The chain has TRBV4-3 and TRBJ1-3; TRBD1 might be the D (6 bases). CDR3 protein: CASSQEQGYAGNTIYF. The CDR3 DNA sequence: TGCGCCAGCAGCCAAGAACAGGGCTATGCTGGAAACACCATATATTTT.